This TCR beta chain was observed in a study of shared clonotypes between healthy human individuals. Adult donors, all healthy and HIV-negative, had no recent acute infections or vaccinations. Worth noting for this clone: The antigen is unknown.

Points from the study as a whole: Sample collection involved blood only; tissue repertoires are likely different.

TCRdb's table, derived via immunoSEQ multiplex PCR, lists solely in-frame clones and lacks some. The sample has millions of clones; approximately 94% are singletons. V lost 4 bases, J lost 6 bases, and 6 bases stayed unmatched. The germline V gene encodes CDR1 PRHDT and CDR2 FYEKMQ (reference sequence). The CDR3 has 14 residues. The clonotype originates from a man younger than 35 in good health. This sequence joins TRBV13 and TRBJ2-7, with 10 nucleotides matching TRBD2. Sequencing used naive CD4+ T cells sorted from blood. Subset: CD45RA+ positively selected. CDR3 protein: CASSWGTSDSEQYF. The CDR3 DNA reads as TGTGCCAGCAGCTGGGGGACTAGCGATTCCGAGCAGTACTTC.